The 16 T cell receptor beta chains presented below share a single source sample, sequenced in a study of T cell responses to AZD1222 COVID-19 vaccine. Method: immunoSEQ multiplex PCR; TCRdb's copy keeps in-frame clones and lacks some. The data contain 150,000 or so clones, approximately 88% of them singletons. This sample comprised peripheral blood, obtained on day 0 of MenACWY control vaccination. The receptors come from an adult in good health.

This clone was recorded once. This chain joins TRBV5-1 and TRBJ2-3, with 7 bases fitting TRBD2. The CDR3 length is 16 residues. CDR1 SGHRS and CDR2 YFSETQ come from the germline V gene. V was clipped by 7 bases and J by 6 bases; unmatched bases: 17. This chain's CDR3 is CASLGEPERGSDTQYF. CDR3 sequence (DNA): TGCGCCAGCCTTGGCGAACCCGAGCGGGGCTCCGATACGCAGTATTTT.

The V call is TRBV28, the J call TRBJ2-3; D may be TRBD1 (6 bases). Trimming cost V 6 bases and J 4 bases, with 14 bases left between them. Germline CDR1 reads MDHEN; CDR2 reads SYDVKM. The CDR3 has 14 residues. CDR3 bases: TGTGCCAGCAGCCTGATGGGGGCCGCAGATACGCAGTATTTT. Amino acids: CASSLMGAADTQYF.

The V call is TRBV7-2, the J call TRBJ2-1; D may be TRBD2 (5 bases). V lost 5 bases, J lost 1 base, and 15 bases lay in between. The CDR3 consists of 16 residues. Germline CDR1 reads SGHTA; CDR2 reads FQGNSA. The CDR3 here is CASSHPFGGSYNEQFF. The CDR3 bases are TGTGCCAGCAGCCATCCTTTCGGAGGATCCTACAATGAGCAGTTCTTC.

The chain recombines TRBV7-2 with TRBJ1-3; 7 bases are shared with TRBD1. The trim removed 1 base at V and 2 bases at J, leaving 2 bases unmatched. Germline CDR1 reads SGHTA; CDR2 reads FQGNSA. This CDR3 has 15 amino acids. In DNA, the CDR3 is TGTGCCAGCAGCTTAGGGACAGGACCTGGAAACACCATATATTTT. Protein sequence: CASSLGTGPGNTIYF.

The CDR3 region has the DNA TGTGCCAGCACCCGGGCAGGGGCCCTGTTTTTT. It translates to CASTRAGALFF. This chain connects TRBV2 to TRBJ1-4; D may be TRBD1 (6 bases). Germline V lookup: CDR1 SNHLY, CDR2 FYNNEI. V lost 7 bases to trimming and J lost 14 bases, with 14 bases between them. This CDR3 comprises 11 residues.

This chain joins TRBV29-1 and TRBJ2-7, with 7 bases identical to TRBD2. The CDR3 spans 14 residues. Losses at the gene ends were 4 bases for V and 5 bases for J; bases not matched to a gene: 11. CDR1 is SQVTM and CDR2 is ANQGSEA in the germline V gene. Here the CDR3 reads CSVAAGPGRNEQYF. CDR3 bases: TGCAGCGTTGCCGCAGGCCCCGGGAGGAACGAGCAGTACTTC.

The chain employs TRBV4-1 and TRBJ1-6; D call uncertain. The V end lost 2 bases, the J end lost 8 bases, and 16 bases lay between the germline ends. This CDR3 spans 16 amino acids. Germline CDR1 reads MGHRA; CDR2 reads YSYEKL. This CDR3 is CASSQPGKEGYSPLHF. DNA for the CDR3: TGCGCCAGCAGCCAACCGGGAAAGGAGGGTTATTCACCCCTCCACTTT.

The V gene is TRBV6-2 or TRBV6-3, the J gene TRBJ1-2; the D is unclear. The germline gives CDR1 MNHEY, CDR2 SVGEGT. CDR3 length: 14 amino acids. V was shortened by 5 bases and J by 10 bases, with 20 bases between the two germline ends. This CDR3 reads CASSTRTATVHYTF. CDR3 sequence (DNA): TGTGCCAGCAGTACCAGGACTGCTACCGTGCACTACACCTTC.

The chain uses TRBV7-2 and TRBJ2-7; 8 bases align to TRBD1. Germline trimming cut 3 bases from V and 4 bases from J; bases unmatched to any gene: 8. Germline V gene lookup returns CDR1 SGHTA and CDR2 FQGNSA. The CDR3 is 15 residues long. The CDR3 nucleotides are TGTGCCAGCAGCTTGTCTGGACAGGGCCCGTACGAGCAGTACTTC. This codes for CASSLSGQGPYEQYF.

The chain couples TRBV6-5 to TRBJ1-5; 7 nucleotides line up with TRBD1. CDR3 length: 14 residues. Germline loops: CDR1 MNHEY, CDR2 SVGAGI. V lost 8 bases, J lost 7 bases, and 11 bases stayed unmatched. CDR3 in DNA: TGTGCCAGCCGAGGGGGCCTGGTTACGCAGCCCCAGCATTTT. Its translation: CASRGGLVTQPQHF.

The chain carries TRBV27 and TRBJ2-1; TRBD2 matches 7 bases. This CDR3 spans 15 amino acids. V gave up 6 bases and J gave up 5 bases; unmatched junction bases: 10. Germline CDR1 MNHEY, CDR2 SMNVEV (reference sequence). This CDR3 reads CASSGLGSGDNEQFF. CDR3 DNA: TGTGCCAGCAGCGGGCTGGGGAGCGGGGACAATGAGCAGTTCTTC.

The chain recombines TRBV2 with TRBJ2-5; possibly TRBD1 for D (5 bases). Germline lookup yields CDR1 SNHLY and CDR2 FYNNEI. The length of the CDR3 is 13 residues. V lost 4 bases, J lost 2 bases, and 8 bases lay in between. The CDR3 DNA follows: TGTGCCAGCAGTGGGGCAGGGCAAGAGACCCAGTACTTC. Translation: CASSGAGQETQYF.

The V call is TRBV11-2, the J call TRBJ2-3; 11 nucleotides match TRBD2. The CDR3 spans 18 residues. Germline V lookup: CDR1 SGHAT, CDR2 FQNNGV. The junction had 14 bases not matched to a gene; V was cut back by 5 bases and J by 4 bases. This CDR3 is CASSPRLSGRAVADTQYF. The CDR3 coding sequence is TGTGCCAGCAGCCCCCGGCTTAGCGGGAGGGCCGTGGCAGATACGCAGTATTTT.

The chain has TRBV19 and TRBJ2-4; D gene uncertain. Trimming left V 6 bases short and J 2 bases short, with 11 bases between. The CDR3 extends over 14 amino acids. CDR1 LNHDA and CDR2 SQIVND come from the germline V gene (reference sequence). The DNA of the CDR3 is TGTGCCAGTAGGGCCGGGTTCCCCAAAAACATTCAGTACTTC. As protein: CASRAGFPKNIQYF.

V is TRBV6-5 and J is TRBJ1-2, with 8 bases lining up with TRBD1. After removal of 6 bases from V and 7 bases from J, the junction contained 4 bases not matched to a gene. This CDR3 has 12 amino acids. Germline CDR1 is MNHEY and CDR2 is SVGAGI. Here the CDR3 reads CASSRTGGGYTF. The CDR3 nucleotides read TGTGCCAGCAGCCGCACAGGGGGTGGCTACACCTTC.

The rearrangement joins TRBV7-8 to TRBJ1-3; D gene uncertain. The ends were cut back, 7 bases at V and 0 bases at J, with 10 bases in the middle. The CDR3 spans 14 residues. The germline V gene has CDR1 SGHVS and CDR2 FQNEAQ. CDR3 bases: TGTGCCAGCACCATTCAAGGCTCTGGAAACACCATATATTTT. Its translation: CASTIQGSGNTIYF.